The 31 T cell receptor beta chains below were found in one sample sequenced in a study of control samples from healthy donors and cancer patients. Sequencing was performed with immunoSEQ multiplex PCR; in TCRdb, only in-frame clones are kept and a portion is missing. Here the sample spans some 100,000 clones, more than 90% being singletons. The sequenced sample consisted of blood. These receptors all stem from a human donor in good health. The donor label of this sample is uncertain.

This clone was recorded at least ten times. This chain links TRBV19 with TRBJ1-1, with D unclear. Germline assignment: CDR1 LNHDA and CDR2 SQIVND (reference sequence). V was clipped by 7 bases and J by 0 bases, with 15 bases between them. The CDR3 consists of 15 residues. CDR3 coding DNA: TGTGCCAGTAAGGCTGCGGAATCCATGAACACTGAAGCTTTCTTT. Its translation is CASKAAESMNTEAFF. Looking up the rest from reference TRBV19 and TRBJ1-1 gives the full variable domain: DGGITQSPKYLFRKEGQNVTLSCEQNLNHDAMYWYRQDPGQGLRLIYYSQIVNDFQKGDIAEGYSVSREKKESFPLTVTSAQKNPTAFYLCASKAAESMNTEAFFGQGTRLTVV.

The genes are TRBV15 and TRBJ2-1, with a possible D match to TRBD2 (6 bases). CDR3 length: 17 amino acids. The germline V and J ends were trimmed by 1 base and 0 bases, with 13 bases remaining between them. Germline loops: CDR1 LNHNV, CDR2 YYDKDF (reference sequence). CDR3 nucleotides: TGTGCCACCAGCAGAGGGGCCGGACTAAGCTCCTACAATGAGCAGTTCTTC. Translation: CATSRGAGLSSYNEQFF.

The chain recombines TRBV11-2 with TRBJ2-7; D remains unclear. CDR1 is SGHAT and CDR2 is FQNNGV in the germline V gene. The germline V and J ends were trimmed by 2 bases and 3 bases, with 8 bases remaining between them. The CDR3 extends over 13 amino acids. The DNA for the CDR3 is TGTGCCAGCAGCTTATCACAAGGCTACGAGCAGTACTTC. Residues: CASSLSQGYEQYF. Filled out from reference TRBV11-2 and TRBJ2-7, the complete variable domain reads EAGVAQSPRYKIIEKRQSVAFWCNPISGHATLYWYQQILGQGPKLLIQFQNNGVVDDSQLPKDRFSAERLKGVDSTLKIQPAKLEDSAVYLCASSLSQGYEQYFGPGTRLTVT.

This clone was detected only a few times. CDR3 DNA sequence: TGTGCCAGCAGCTTAGGAACCTGGGGCAGGGGTAAGACTGAAGCTTTCTTT. Translating gives CASSLGTWGRGKTEAFF. This sequence joins TRBV7-2 and TRBJ1-1; a possible D gene is TRBD1 (6 bases). Trimming stripped 1 base from V and 5 bases from J, with 20 bases between. CDR1 is SGHTA and CDR2 is FQGNSA in the germline V gene. The CDR3 is 17 amino acids.

The chain has TRBV6-5 and TRBJ2-5, with 7 bases fitting TRBD1. The J segment lost 5 bases and the V segment lost 0 bases, leaving 9 bases of the junction unmatched. Germline CDR1 reads MNHEY; CDR2 reads SVGAGI. This CDR3 has 16 amino acids. The CDR3 spells CASSYSAEGAIETQYF. In nucleotides, the CDR3 is TGTGCCAGCAGTTACTCAGCCGAGGGGGCCATTGAGACCCAGTACTTC.

V gene TRBV29-1 combines with J gene TRBJ1-4; no reliable D call. Germline-derived CDR1 and CDR2 are SQVTM and ANQGSEA. The length of the CDR3 is 14 residues. The V end was cut by 6 bases, the J end by 5 bases, with 16 bases between. CDR3 sequence reads: CSVKKGTINEKLFF. CDR3 sequence (DNA): TGCAGCGTCAAAAAAGGCACTATAAATGAAAAACTGTTTTTT.

This clone is a singleton in its sample. The chain recombines TRBV12-3 or TRBV12-4 with TRBJ1-2; D is perhaps TRBD1 (5 bases). V was cut by 4 bases and J by 6 bases, with 12 bases left in between. The CDR3 loop spans 13 amino acids. CDR3 sequence reads: CASSWKGRNGYTF. The CDR3 DNA is TGTGCCAGCAGTTGGAAGGGGCGCAATGGCTACACCTTC.

This rearrangement joins TRBV11-2 to TRBJ1-1; D uncertain. The CDR3 loop spans 15 amino acids. Trimming cost V 0 bases and J 2 bases, with 10 bases left between them. Germline CDR1 and CDR2: SGHAT and FQNNGV. The CDR3 DNA is TGTGCCAGCAGCTTAGATCCCGCTACTAACACTGAAGCTTTCTTT. This encodes CASSLDPATNTEAFF.

This clone was found once. The V and J genes are TRBV5-6 and TRBJ1-6; D remains unclear. The CDR3 has 15 amino acids. The germline gives CDR1 SGHDT, CDR2 YYEEEE. The V gene lost 2 bases and the J gene lost 6 bases, with 12 bases spanning the gap. The DNA of the CDR3 is TGTGCCAGCAGCTTCAACCGGAAGGCTAATTCACCCCTCCACTTT. This gives the protein CASSFNRKANSPLHF.

In this sample, this clone turned up once. The gene calls are TRBV3-1 (or the pseudogene TRBV3-2) and TRBJ1-1; unclear D gene. V was trimmed by 4 bases and J by 1 base, leaving 10 bases between them. Germline V gene lookup returns CDR1 LGHDT and CDR2 YNNKEL (reference sequence). The CDR3 is 14 residues long. CDR3 amino acids: CASSRSLGNTEAFF. Written as DNA, the CDR3 is TGTGCCAGCAGCCGGTCTTTGGGGAACACTGAAGCTTTCTTT.

The chain links TRBV28 to TRBJ2-3; D is unresolved. CDR1 and CDR2 (germline): MDHEN, SYDVKM. This CDR3 comprises 13 residues. V shed 6 bases and J shed 0 bases, with 7 bases lying between them. For the CDR3, the DNA is TGTGCCAGCAGGGCAACTAGCACAGATACGCAGTATTTT. Its protein is CASRATSTDTQYF.

The chain has TRBV9 and TRBJ1-2, with unresolved D. CDR1 SGDLS and CDR2 YYNGEE come from the germline V gene. This CDR3 has 15 amino acids. V shed 0 bases and J shed 1 base, with 10 bases lying between them. For the CDR3, the DNA is TGTGCCAGCAGCGTAGGGGGTGAGATTAACTATGGCTACACCTTC. Translation: CASSVGGEINYGYTF.

V is TRBV30 and J is TRBJ1-5, with D tentatively TRBD1 (6 bases). Germline assignment: CDR1 GTSNPN and CDR2 SVGIG (reference sequence). This CDR3 is built from 14 residues. V was clipped by 2 bases and J by 6 bases, with 14 bases between them. CDR3 protein: CAWSSDRFGQPQHF. The DNA for the CDR3 is TGTGCCTGGAGTAGCGACAGGTTCGGTCAGCCCCAGCATTTT.

This clone was seen a handful of times. This rearrangement joins TRBV6-5 to TRBJ2-2; TRBD1 matches at 7 bases. V lost 7 bases and J lost 4; bases outside the gene matches: 3. Per the germline V gene, CDR1 is MNHEY and CDR2 is SVGAGI. This CDR3 has 13 residues. The CDR3 DNA follows: TGTGCCAGCAAGGGGGCCGGCACCGGGGAGCTGTTTTTT. It yields the protein CASKGAGTGELFF.

The chain has TRBV6-5 and TRBJ2-7; D is unclear. The V end lost 6 bases, the J end lost 5 bases, and 14 bases lay between the germline ends. CDR1 is MNHEY and CDR2 is SVGAGI in the germline V gene. This CDR3 is 13 amino acids long. CDR3 amino acids: CASRAALGHEQYV. The CDR3 DNA sequence: TGTGCCAGCAGGGCTGCCCTCGGCCACGAGCAGTACGTC.

V is TRBV2 and J is TRBJ1-2, with a tentative D call TRBD1 (5 bases). Between the trimmed V and J ends, which lost 3 bases and 8 bases, there was a span of 10 bases. This CDR3 comprises 12 residues. Germline V gives CDR1 SNHLY, CDR2 FYNNEI. The CDR3 is CASSETTVGYTF. The CDR3 DNA follows: TGTGCCAGCAGTGAGACGACAGTGGGCTACACCTTC.

The rearrangement joins TRBV4-1 to TRBJ1-1; no reliable D call. This CDR3 contains 16 residues. V lost 0 bases and J 0 bases, leaving 11 bases between the germline ends. Germline V gives CDR1 MGHRA, CDR2 YSYEKL. The DNA of the CDR3 is TGCGCCAGCAGCCAAGAATTTTTACAGTTGAACACTGAAGCTTTCTTT. Amino acid sequence: CASSQEFLQLNTEAFF.

This clone has a single count. The genes are TRBV9 and TRBJ2-7, with TRBD2 identical over 14 bases. The CDR3 consists of 17 residues. V shed 4 bases and J 2 bases; nucleotides not matched to a gene: 8. CDR1 is SGDLS and CDR2 is YYNGEE in the germline V gene. The CDR3 loop is CASSPGLAGGKTYEQYF. Here the CDR3 DNA reads TGTGCCAGCAGCCCTGGACTAGCGGGGGGAAAAACCTACGAGCAGTACTTC.

V is TRBV9 and J is TRBJ1-3, with D hard to call. The CDR3 has 13 residues. V shed 6 bases and J shed 0 bases, with 7 bases lying between them. Germline V gene lookup returns CDR1 SGDLS and CDR2 YYNGEE. For the CDR3, the DNA is TGTGCCAGCAACCCAGGCTCTGGAAACACCATATATTTT. The encoded protein is CASNPGSGNTIYF.

The CDR3 region has the DNA TGTGCCGGGGACAGGGGAGTTAATTCACCCCTCCACTTT. Translation gives CAGDRGVNSPLHF. This chain joins TRBV30 and TRBJ1-6; 10 bases match TRBD1. After removal of 8 bases from V and 6 bases from J, the junction contained 4 bases not matched to a gene. This CDR3 is built from 13 residues. CDR1 and CDR2 from the germline V gene are GTSNPN and SVGIG (reference sequence).

The CDR3, as DNA: TGTGCCTGGAGAAAAACAGGGGGCGCAAATCAGCCCCAGCATTTT. Its protein is CAWRKTGGANQPQHF. The chain links TRBV30 to TRBJ1-5; 9 bases are shared with TRBD1. CDR3 length: 15 residues. V lost 3 bases and J lost 4; bases outside the gene matches: 7. Germline V lookup: CDR1 GTSNPN, CDR2 SVGIG (reference sequence).

The rearrangement uses TRBV18 and TRBJ2-1, with unresolved D. Germline lookup yields CDR1 KGHSH and CDR2 LQKENI. V dropped 0 bases and J dropped 6 bases, with 6 bases sitting between them. CDR3 length equals 13 residues. CDR3 in DNA: TGTGCCAGCTCACCACCTTCCAGCAATGAGCAGTTCTTC. It codes for CASSPPSSNEQFF.

This clone has only one observation. V and J are TRBV7-2 and TRBJ2-7, with D maybe TRBD1 (6 bases). This CDR3 contains 13 residues. Germline assignment: CDR1 SGHTA and CDR2 FQGNSA. Trimming removed 6 bases at V and 1 base at J, with 10 bases between. The chain's CDR3 is CASRSGTSYEQYV. CDR3 sequence (DNA): TGTGCCAGCAGGTCCGGGACATCCTACGAGCAGTACGTC.

In this sample, this clone turned up once. This chain uses TRBV11-3 with TRBJ2-1; tentatively, D is TRBD1 (6 bases). Germline V gives CDR1 SGHNT, CDR2 YENEEA. The CDR3 is 15 residues long. Between the trimmed V and J ends, which lost 5 bases and 1 base, there was a span of 12 bases. CDR3 in DNA: TGTGCCAGCAGCGACTACAGGGAATCCTACAATGAGCAGTTCTTC. Translating it yields CASSDYRESYNEQFF.

V usage is TRBV7-9 and J usage is TRBJ2-2; 7 bases match TRBD1. Germline V CDR1 and CDR2: SEHNR, FQNEAQ (reference sequence). The J segment lost 2 bases and the V segment lost 3 bases, leaving 3 bases of the junction unmatched. The length of the CDR3 is 15 residues. The CDR3 DNA reads as TGTGCCAGCAGCTTCGACAGGGCTAACACCGGGGAGCTGTTTTTT. Its translation: CASSFDRANTGELFF. The complete variable domain, with remaining parts taken from reference TRBV7-9 and TRBJ2-2, reads DTGVSQNPRHKITKRGQNVTFRCDPISEHNRLYWYRQTLGQGPEFLTYFQNEAQLEKSRLLSDRFSAERPKGSFSTLEIQRTEQGDSAMYLCASSFDRANTGELFFGEGSRLTVL.

The chain joins TRBV7-2 to TRBJ1-4; D is possibly TRBD1 (5 bases). The CDR3 is made up of 16 amino acids. The ends were cut back, 1 base at V and 1 base at J, with 10 bases in the middle. CDR1 SGHTA and CDR2 FQGNSA come from the germline V gene. CDR3 protein: CASSLVAGGTNEKLFF. The CDR3, as DNA: TGTGCCAGCAGCTTAGTGGCGGGGGGAACTAATGAAAAACTGTTTTTT.

The V and J genes are TRBV5-1 and TRBJ2-5; 7 nucleotides match TRBD1. The CDR3 consists of 14 residues. Looked up from germline, CDR1 is SGHRS and CDR2 is YFSETQ. The J segment lost 5 bases and the V segment lost 4 bases, leaving 8 bases of the junction unmatched. The CDR3 DNA reads TGCGCCAGCAGCACCTGGGACAGAGGGGAGACCCAGTACTTC. Amino acid sequence: CASSTWDRGETQYF.

The V call is TRBV5-4, the J call TRBJ2-3; TRBD2 matches at 8 bases. Germline V gene lookup returns CDR1 SGHNT and CDR2 YYREEE (reference sequence). The V segment lost 1 base and the J segment 0 bases; nucleotides outside the gene matches: 4. This CDR3 region has 16 residues. The CDR3 sequence: CASSLMAGGSTDTQYF. In nucleotides, the CDR3 is TGTGCCAGCAGCTTGATGGCGGGGGGAAGCACAGATACGCAGTATTTT.

The chain carries TRBV15 and TRBJ2-5; 7 bases map to TRBD1. Looked up from germline, CDR1 is LNHNV and CDR2 is YYDKDF (reference sequence). V was clipped by 0 bases and J by 5 bases; unmatched bases: 9. There are 16 residues in the CDR3. The DNA for the CDR3 is TGTGCCACCAGCAGAGATAAGGGCCGCAGGGGGGAGACCCAGTACTTC. Translation gives CATSRDKGRRGETQYF. The variable domain in full, completed from reference TRBV15 and TRBJ2-5, reads DAMVIQNPRYQVTQFGKPVTLSCSQTLNHNVMYWYQQKSSQAPKLLFHYYDKDFNNEADTPDNFQSRRPNTSFCFLDIRSPGLGDTAMYLCATSRDKGRRGETQYFGPGTRLLVL.

This rearrangement joins TRBV3-1 (or the pseudogene TRBV3-2) to TRBJ1-1; tentatively, D is TRBD1 (5 bases). CDR1 is LGHDT, CDR2 YNNKEL, per germline (reference sequence). This CDR3 contains 14 residues. V was trimmed by 2 bases and J by 4 bases, leaving 11 bases between them. The CDR3 sequence is CASSQQRGGTEAFF. For the CDR3, the DNA is TGTGCCAGCAGCCAACAGAGGGGAGGCACTGAAGCTTTCTTT.

J is TRBJ1-2 and V is TRBV5-1; D not certain. Germline CDR1 and CDR2: SGHRS and YFSETQ. The CDR3 extends over 12 amino acids. V lost 0 bases and J 8 bases, leaving 8 bases between the germline ends. The CDR3 loop is CASSLDVEGYTF. The CDR3 DNA is TGCGCCAGCAGCTTGGACGTGGAGGGCTACACCTTC.